These 30 T cell receptor beta chains were sequenced from one sample in a study of blood T cell repertoires in COVID-19. TCRdb's copy holds only in-frame clones and misses some; the assay was immunoSEQ multiplex PCR. In the table there are 210,000 or so clones, roughly 88% of which are singletons. Sequences were obtained from PBMCs or T cells enriched from blood (not recorded which). Source of these receptors: a woman aged 25 to 45 who had been exposed to COVID-19.

This rearrangement joins TRBV4-1 to TRBJ1-5; TRBD1 agrees at 8 bases. This CDR3 is built from 15 residues. V trimming: 5 bases; J trimming: 5 bases; junction bases outside the gene matches: 8. CDR1 and CDR2 from the germline V gene are MGHRA and YSYEKL. CDR3 sequence (DNA): TGCGCCAGCAGCGTCGGACAGGGAGGTCATCAGCCCCAGCATTTT. Protein product: CASSVGQGGHQPQHF.

This clone was counted a single time. V gene TRBV7-2 combines with J gene TRBJ2-7; perhaps TRBD2 as D (5 bases). The CDR3 contains 13 residues. Trimming cost V 4 bases and J 6 bases, with 13 bases left between them. CDR1 and CDR2 from the germline V gene are SGHTA and FQGNSA. Here the CDR3 reads CASSSLSRGEQYF. For the CDR3, the DNA is TGTGCCAGCAGCTCCCTCTCCCGGGGCGAGCAGTACTTC.

This clone was counted only a few times. The chain has TRBV19 and TRBJ1-1; D is perhaps TRBD1 (5 bases). The germline CDR1 and CDR2 sequences are LNHDA and SQIVND (reference sequence). The CDR3 runs 14 residues. Trimming took off 3 bases at V and 1 base at J, with 9 bases between the two ends. This CDR3 is CASSIYGGNTEAFF. The CDR3 DNA reads TGTGCCAGTAGTATTTACGGGGGGAACACTGAAGCTTTCTTT.

The V gene is TRBV6-5, the J gene TRBJ1-5, with D perhaps TRBD1 (6 bases). CDR1 is MNHEY and CDR2 is SVGAGI in the germline V gene. The germline V and J ends were trimmed by 6 bases and 5 bases, with 14 bases remaining between them. The CDR3 contains 14 residues. CDR3 coding DNA: TGTGCCAGCAGGTTTTCCAGGGGAGATCAGCCCCAGCATTTT. It specifies CASRFSRGDQPQHF.

This clone was observed once. This sequence joins TRBV6-1 and TRBJ2-3; the match to TRBD2 covers 7 bases. This CDR3 comprises 17 residues. Unmatched junction bases numbered 9, after V lost 3 bases and J lost 0 bases. The germline CDR1 and CDR2 sequences are MNHNS and SASEGT. The CDR3, as DNA: TGTGCCAGCAGTGATCTCCGGGCGGGGGTTAGCACAGATACGCAGTATTTT. It specifies CASSDLRAGVSTDTQYF.

The genes are TRBV11-2 and TRBJ1-5, with 8 nucleotides matching TRBD1. CDR1 and CDR2 from the germline V gene are SGHAT and FQNNGV. J lost 6 bases, V lost 0 bases, and 1 base had no gene match. CDR3 length: 14 amino acids. CDR3 coding DNA: TGTGCCAGCAGCTTAGAACAGGGGGGTCAGCCCCAGCATTTT. Translation: CASSLEQGGQPQHF.

The CDR3 region has the DNA TGTGCCAGCAGCCTATATACTAGAGGAACCTACGAGCAGTACTTC. Residues: CASSLYTRGTYEQYF. The chain links TRBV7-9 to TRBJ2-7; D possibly corresponds to TRBD2 (5 bases). Trimming shortened V by 5 bases and J by 2 bases, and 16 bases separated the two germline ends. The CDR3 contains 15 residues. From germline, CDR1 is SEHNR and CDR2 FQNEAQ (reference sequence). The whole variable domain, remainder taken from reference TRBV7-9 and TRBJ2-7, is DTGVSQNPRHKITKRGQNVTFRCDPISEHNRLYWYRQTLGQGPEFLTYFQNEAQLEKSRLLSDRFSAERPKGSFSTLEIQRTEQGDSAMYLCASSLYTRGTYEQYFGPGTRLTVT.

CDR3 sequence reads: CASSLGPTGGDEQYF. Here the CDR3 DNA reads TGTGCCAGCAGCTTGGGGCCCACGGGGGGGGACGAGCAGTACTTC. This chain connects TRBV9 to TRBJ2-7, with 8 positions matching TRBD2. Trimming took 4 bases from V and 5 from J; bases not matched to a gene: 11. CDR3 length: 15 amino acids. Germline V gene lookup returns CDR1 SGDLS and CDR2 YYNGEE.

The chain is built from TRBV7-2 and TRBJ2-1; D is possibly TRBD2 (5 bases). CDR3 size: 15 residues. Germline V gene sequence: CDR1 SGHTA, CDR2 FQGNSA. Between the trimmed V and J ends, which lost 2 bases and 5 bases, there was a span of 13 bases. CDR3 protein: CASSLSWASHNEQFF. The CDR3 DNA follows: TGTGCCAGCAGCTTATCATGGGCTAGCCACAATGAGCAGTTCTTC.

The chain has TRBV2 and TRBJ2-2, with TRBD2 as a possible D gene (5 bases). V lost 6 bases and J lost 0, with 8 bases in between. The CDR3 extends over 14 amino acids. Germline V gene data show CDR1 as SNHLY and CDR2 as FYNNEI. The CDR3 is CASRRETNTGELFF. The CDR3 coding sequence is TGTGCCAGCAGAAGGGAGACGAACACCGGGGAGCTGTTTTTT.

This chain uses TRBV4-2 with TRBJ2-5; a weak D match, TRBD2 (7 bases). The V and J ends lost 0 bases and 6 bases respectively, with 17 bases between them. The CDR3 extends over 16 amino acids. Germline CDR1 reads LGHNA; CDR2 reads YNFKEQ. The CDR3 sequence: CASSQDLTGGGKTQYF. The CDR3 DNA sequence: TGTGCCAGCAGCCAAGATTTAACGGGGGGCGGGAAGACCCAGTACTTC.

The chain carries TRBV5-4 and TRBJ2-1, with a possible D match to TRBD1 (6 bases). This CDR3 region has 14 residues. Germline V lookup: CDR1 SGHNT, CDR2 YYREEE (reference sequence). The V and J ends lost 5 bases and 1 base respectively, with 10 bases between them. CDR3 DNA: TGTGCCAGCAGAAGGGGGACATCCTACAATGAGCAGTTCTTC. Protein product: CASRRGTSYNEQFF.

This clone is labeled as medium-sized. V and J are TRBV29-1 and TRBJ1-2; 8 bases agree with TRBD1. V shed 3 bases, J shed 3 bases, and the junction held 6 bases outside the gene matches. This CDR3 has 14 residues. In germline, CDR1 is SQVTM, CDR2 ANQGSEA. The CDR3 protein is CSVDKGQGHYGYTF. The DNA for the CDR3 is TGCAGCGTTGATAAAGGACAGGGACACTATGGCTACACCTTC.

The CDR3 region has the DNA TGTGCCAGCAGCCAACTTTGGAGACAGGGTTCCTACGAGCAGTACTTC. It encodes CASSQLWRQGSYEQYF. This chain connects TRBV4-2 to TRBJ2-7, with 7 bases aligning to TRBD1. The CDR3 sequence is 16 residues long. Germline V gene data show CDR1 as LGHNA and CDR2 as YNFKEQ. V was pared by 2 bases and J by 1 base, with 8 bases of the junction left unmatched.

The DNA for the CDR3 is TGTGCCAGCAGCAACCCGGACAGGGTCGGCTACACCTTC. Amino acids: CASSNPDRVGYTF. V usage is TRBV21-1 and J usage is TRBJ1-2; the DNA was not used to check the table's D call, TRBD1. TRBV21-1 is deemed a pseudogene. This CDR3 comprises 13 residues.

The CDR3 here is CASSIRAGKTEQYF. The CDR3 DNA sequence: TGTGCCAGCAGTATCCGAGCAGGAAAAACCGAGCAGTACTTC. The J gene is TRBJ2-7, the V gene TRBV25-1; D remains unclear. V shed 5 bases and J shed 6 bases, with 17 bases lying between them. The CDR3 is made up of 14 amino acids. In germline, CDR1 is MGHDK, CDR2 SYGVNS.

This clone appeared once. The V and J genes are TRBV19 and TRBJ2-6, with D tentatively TRBD1 (5 bases). Per the germline V gene, CDR1 is LNHDA and CDR2 is SQIVND (reference sequence). The CDR3 is 18 amino acids. V was shortened by 5 bases and J by 0 bases, with 17 bases between the two germline ends. Here the CDR3 reads CASSARPQGFSGANVLTF. DNA for the CDR3: TGTGCCAGTAGTGCCAGACCTCAGGGATTCTCTGGGGCCAACGTCCTGACTTTC.

The chain carries TRBV28 and TRBJ2-4, with 14 nucleotides matching TRBD2. J was trimmed by 6 bases and V by 4 bases; bases with no gene match: 5. Germline CDR1 reads MDHEN; CDR2 reads SYDVKM. This CDR3 is built from 16 residues. CDR3 region: CASSSTSGRAVNIQYF. CDR3 DNA sequence: TGTGCCAGCAGTTCGACTAGCGGGAGGGCCGTAAACATTCAGTACTTC.

The rearrangement joins TRBV5-1 to TRBJ2-2; 8 bases map to TRBD2. The CDR3 runs 14 residues. Trimming at V came to 4 bases and at J to 7 bases, leaving 6 bases not matched to a gene. Per germline, CDR1 SGHRS and CDR2 YFSETQ. The CDR3 loop is CASSPGLAFGELFF. The CDR3 DNA sequence: TGCGCCAGCAGCCCCGGACTAGCTTTCGGGGAGCTGTTTTTT.

The chain carries TRBV10-1 and TRBJ2-3, with 14 bases matching TRBD2. From germline, CDR1 is WNHNN and CDR2 SYGVQD (reference sequence). CDR3 size: 18 residues. Trimming took 6 bases from V and 0 from J; bases not matched to a gene: 8. CDR3 protein: CASSGTSGSSVSTDTQYF. For the CDR3, the DNA is TGCGCCAGCAGCGGGACTAGCGGGAGCAGTGTCAGCACAGATACGCAGTATTTT.

The V and J genes are TRBV25-1 and TRBJ2-6; 7 nucleotides match TRBD1. The CDR3 covers 17 residues. Trimming removed 4 bases from V and 0 bases from J; junction bases left unmatched: 6. CDR1 MGHDK and CDR2 SYGVNS come from the germline V gene. The DNA for the CDR3 is TGTGCCAGCAGTGGTTGGACAGGCAACTCTGGGGCCAACGTCCTGACTTTC. It codes for CASSGWTGNSGANVLTF.

The rearrangement uses TRBV18 and TRBJ2-7; no reliable D call. Trimming stripped 2 bases from V and 2 bases from J, with 13 bases between. Germline assignment: CDR1 KGHSH and CDR2 LQKENI. The CDR3 is made up of 15 amino acids. CDR3 loop: CASSPGNGSPYEQYF. The CDR3, as DNA: TGTGCCAGCTCACCAGGTAACGGTTCTCCCTACGAGCAGTACTTC.

CDR3 bases: TGTGCCAGTAGTACCTCCGACAGGACTGCAGGCTACACCTTC. This gives the protein CASSTSDRTAGYTF. The V gene is TRBV19, the J gene TRBJ1-2; D may be TRBD1 (6 bases). This CDR3 comprises 14 residues. Trimming took 4 bases from V and 8 from J, leaving 17 bases between them. CDR1 and CDR2 from the germline V gene are LNHDA and SQIVND (reference sequence).

This clone was seen a single time. The chain employs TRBV15 and TRBJ2-5; 12 bases match TRBD2. The CDR3 is made up of 16 amino acids. The junction had 11 bases not matched to a gene; V was cut back by 8 bases and J by 4 bases. Germline CDR1 reads LNHNV; CDR2 reads YYDKDF (reference sequence). CDR3 in amino acids: CATLASGRASGETQYF. The CDR3 nucleotides read TGTGCCACCTTGGCTAGCGGGAGGGCCTCTGGAGAGACCCAGTACTTC.

The V and J genes are TRBV19 and TRBJ2-7; TRBD2 is a possible D gene (5 bases). V lost 4 bases and J 7 bases, leaving 14 bases between the germline ends. CDR3 length: 13 residues. CDR1 is LNHDA, CDR2 SQIVND, per germline (reference sequence). The CDR3 here is CASSKESSGEQYF. The CDR3 nucleotides read TGTGCCAGTAGTAAGGAGAGCTCGGGGGAGCAGTACTTC.

This chain uses TRBV6-5 with TRBJ1-2; D gene unclear. The CDR3 has 11 residues. V was cut by 7 bases and J by 1 base, with 4 bases left in between. Germline assignment: CDR1 MNHEY and CDR2 SVGAGI. The CDR3 protein is CASTLNYGYTF. CDR3 nucleotides: TGTGCCAGCACTCTTAACTATGGCTACACCTTC.

The CDR3 DNA reads as TGTGCCAGCAGTGAAGCCTCCGGCACTGAAGCTTTCTTT. It specifies CASSEASGTEAFF. The chain couples TRBV6-1 to TRBJ1-1; D is uncertain. CDR3 size: 13 residues. Germline loops: CDR1 MNHNS, CDR2 SASEGT. The V and J ends lost 0 bases and 4 bases respectively, with 6 bases between them.

The rearrangement uses TRBV6-6 and TRBJ1-5; 7 bases align to TRBD1. The germline V gene has CDR1 MNHNY and CDR2 SVGAGI (reference sequence). The CDR3 extends over 14 amino acids. After removal of 7 bases from V and 1 base from J, the junction contained 4 bases not matched to a gene. The CDR3 reads CASTTTGSNQPQHF. The CDR3 DNA reads as TGTGCCAGCACGACGACAGGGAGCAATCAGCCCCAGCATTTT.

The chain joins TRBV30 to TRBJ1-2, with 11 bases matching TRBD1. The length of the CDR3 is 14 residues. The germline CDR1 and CDR2 sequences are GTSNPN and SVGIG (reference sequence). CDR3 nucleotide sequence: TGTTCCTTGGACAGGGGGCGGTTGGGCTATGGCTACACCTTC. This translates into CSLDRGRLGYGYTF. Full variable domain (outside the CDR3, taken from reference TRBV30 and TRBJ1-2): SQTIHQWPATLVQPVGSPLSLECTVEGTSNPNLYWYRQAAGRGLQLLFYSVGIGQISSEVPQNLSASRPQDRQFILSSKKLLLSDSGFYLCSLDRGRLGYGYTFGSGTRLTVV.

The chain is built from TRBV30 and TRBJ1-1; 7 bases agree with TRBD1. V lost 4 bases and J lost 0; bases outside the gene matches: 8. CDR1 and CDR2 (germline): GTSNPN, SVGIG (reference sequence). The CDR3 runs 15 residues. The CDR3 region has the DNA TGTGCCTGGACCGGACGGGGACAGCTGAACACTGAAGCTTTCTTT. Translating gives CAWTGRGQLNTEAFF.